This T cell receptor (beta chain) was captured in a study of response to subunit inactivated influenza vaccine. TCRdb re-called the RT-PCR reads with MiXCR, one entry per CDR3 protein. The data hold 300,000 to 350,000 distinct CDR3 sequences, with roughly 22% observed a single time. The study, taken as a whole, reports: Authors suggested each seasonal flu vaccination may recruit only limited numbers of new T cells.

This clonotype was observed a handful of times. Its antigen is undetermined. This TCR came from a man in his fifties or sixties who received an inactivated influenza vaccine. The starting material was PBMCs from blood, obtained approximately 22 months after vaccination.

CDR3 sequence: CASSPGGRISGNTIYF. CDR3 sequence (DNA): TGCGCCAGCAGCCCGGGGGGTCGGATTTCTGGAAACACCATATATTTT. The genes are TRBV4-1 and TRBJ1-3; tentatively, D is TRBD1 (5 bases). Germline CDR1 MGHRA, CDR2 YSYEKL. This CDR3 spans 16 amino acids. Trimming removed 4 bases from V and 1 base from J, with 14 bases in between.